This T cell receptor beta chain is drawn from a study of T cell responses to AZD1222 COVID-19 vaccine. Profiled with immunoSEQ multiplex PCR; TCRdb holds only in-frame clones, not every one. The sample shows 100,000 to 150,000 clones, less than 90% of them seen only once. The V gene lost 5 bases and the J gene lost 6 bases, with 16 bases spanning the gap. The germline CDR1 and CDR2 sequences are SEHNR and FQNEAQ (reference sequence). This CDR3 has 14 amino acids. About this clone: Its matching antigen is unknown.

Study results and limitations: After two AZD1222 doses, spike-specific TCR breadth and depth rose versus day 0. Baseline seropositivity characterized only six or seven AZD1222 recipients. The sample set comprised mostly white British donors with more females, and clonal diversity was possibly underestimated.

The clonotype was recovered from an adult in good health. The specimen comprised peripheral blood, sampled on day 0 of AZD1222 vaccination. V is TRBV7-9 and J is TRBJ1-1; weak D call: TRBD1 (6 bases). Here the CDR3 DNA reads TGTGCCAGCAGCCCGCGGACAGAGAGGGCTGAAGCTTTCTTT. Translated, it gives CASSPRTERAEAFF.